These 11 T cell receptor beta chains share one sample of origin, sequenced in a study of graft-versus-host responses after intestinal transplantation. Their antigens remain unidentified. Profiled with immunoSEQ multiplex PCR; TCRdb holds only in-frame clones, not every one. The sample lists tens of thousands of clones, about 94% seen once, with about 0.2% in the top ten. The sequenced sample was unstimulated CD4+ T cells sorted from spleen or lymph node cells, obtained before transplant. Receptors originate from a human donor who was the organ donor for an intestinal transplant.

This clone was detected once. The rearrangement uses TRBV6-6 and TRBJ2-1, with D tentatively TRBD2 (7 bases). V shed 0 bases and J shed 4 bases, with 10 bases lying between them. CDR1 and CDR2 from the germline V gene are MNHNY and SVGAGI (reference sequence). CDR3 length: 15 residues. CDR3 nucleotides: TGTGCCAGCAGTTACTCTAGGGGGGGGTACAATGAGCAGTTCTTC. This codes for CASSYSRGGYNEQFF.

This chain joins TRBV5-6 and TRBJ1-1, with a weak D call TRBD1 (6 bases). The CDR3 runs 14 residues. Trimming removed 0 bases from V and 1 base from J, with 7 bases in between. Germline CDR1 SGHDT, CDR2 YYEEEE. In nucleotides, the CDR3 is TGTGCCAGCAGCTTGGACAGGGCGAACACTGAAGCTTTCTTT. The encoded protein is CASSLDRANTEAFF.

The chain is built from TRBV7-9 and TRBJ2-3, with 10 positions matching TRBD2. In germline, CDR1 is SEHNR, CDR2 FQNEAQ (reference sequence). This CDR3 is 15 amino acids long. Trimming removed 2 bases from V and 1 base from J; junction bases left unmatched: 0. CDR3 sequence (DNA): TGTGCCAGCAGCTTACTAGCGGGGGGCACAGATACGCAGTATTTT. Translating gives CASSLLAGGTDTQYF.

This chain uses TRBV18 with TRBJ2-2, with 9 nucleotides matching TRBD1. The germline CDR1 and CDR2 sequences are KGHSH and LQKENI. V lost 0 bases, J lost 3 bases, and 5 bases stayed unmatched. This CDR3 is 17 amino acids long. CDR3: CASSPPTTGGDTGELFF. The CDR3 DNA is TGTGCCAGCTCACCACCGACGACAGGGGGGGACACCGGGGAGCTGTTTTTT.

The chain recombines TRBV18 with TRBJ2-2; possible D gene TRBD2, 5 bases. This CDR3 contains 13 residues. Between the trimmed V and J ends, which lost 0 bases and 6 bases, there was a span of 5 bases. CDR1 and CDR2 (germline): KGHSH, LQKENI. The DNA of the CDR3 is TGTGCCAGCTCACCACCCGGGGCCGGGGAGCTGTTTTTT. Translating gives CASSPPGAGELFF.

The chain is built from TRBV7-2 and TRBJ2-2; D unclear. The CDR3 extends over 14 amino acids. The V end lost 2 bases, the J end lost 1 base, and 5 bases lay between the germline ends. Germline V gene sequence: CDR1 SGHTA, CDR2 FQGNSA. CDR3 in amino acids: CASSLRENTGELFF. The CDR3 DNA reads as TGTGCCAGCAGCTTAAGAGAGAACACCGGGGAGCTGTTTTTT.

The CDR3 nucleotides read TGTGCCAGCAGCTTTCAGGGGTCCGCTGAAGCTTTCTTT. Protein sequence: CASSFQGSAEAFF. The genes are TRBV11-2 and TRBJ1-1; TRBD1 might be the D (6 bases). The germline gives CDR1 SGHAT, CDR2 FQNNGV. The CDR3 consists of 13 residues. The V and J ends lost 3 bases and 6 bases respectively, with 11 bases between them.

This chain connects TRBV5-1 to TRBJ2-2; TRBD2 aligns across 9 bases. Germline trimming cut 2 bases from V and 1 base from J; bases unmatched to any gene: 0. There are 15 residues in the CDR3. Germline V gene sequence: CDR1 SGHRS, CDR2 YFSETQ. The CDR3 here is CASSLLAGNTGELFF. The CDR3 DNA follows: TGCGCCAGCAGCTTACTAGCGGGGAACACCGGGGAGCTGTTTTTT. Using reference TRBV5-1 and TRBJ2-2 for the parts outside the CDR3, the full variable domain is KAGVTQTPRYLIKTRGQQVTLSCSPISGHRSVSWYQQTPGQGLQFLFEYFSETQRNKGNFPGRFSGRQFSNSRSEMNVSTLELGDSALYLCASSLLAGNTGELFFGEGSRLTVL.

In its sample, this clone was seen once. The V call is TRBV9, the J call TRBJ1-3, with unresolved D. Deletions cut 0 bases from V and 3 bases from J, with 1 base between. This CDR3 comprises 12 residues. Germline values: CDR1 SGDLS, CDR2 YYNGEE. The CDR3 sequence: CASSVGGNTIYF. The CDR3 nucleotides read TGTGCCAGCAGCGTAGGTGGAAACACCATATATTTT.

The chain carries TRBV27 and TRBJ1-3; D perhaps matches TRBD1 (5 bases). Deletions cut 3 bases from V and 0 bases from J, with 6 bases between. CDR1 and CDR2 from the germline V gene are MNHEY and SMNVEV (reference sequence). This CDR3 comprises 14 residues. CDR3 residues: CASSFGGSGNTIYF. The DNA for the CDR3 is TGTGCCAGCAGTTTCGGGGGCTCTGGAAACACCATATATTTT.

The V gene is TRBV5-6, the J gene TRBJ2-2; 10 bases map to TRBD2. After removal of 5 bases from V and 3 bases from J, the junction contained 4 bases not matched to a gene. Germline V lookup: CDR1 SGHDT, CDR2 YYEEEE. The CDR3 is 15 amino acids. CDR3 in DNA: TGTGCCAGCAGGCGGACTAGCGGATACACCGGGGAGCTGTTTTTT. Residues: CASRRTSGYTGELFF.